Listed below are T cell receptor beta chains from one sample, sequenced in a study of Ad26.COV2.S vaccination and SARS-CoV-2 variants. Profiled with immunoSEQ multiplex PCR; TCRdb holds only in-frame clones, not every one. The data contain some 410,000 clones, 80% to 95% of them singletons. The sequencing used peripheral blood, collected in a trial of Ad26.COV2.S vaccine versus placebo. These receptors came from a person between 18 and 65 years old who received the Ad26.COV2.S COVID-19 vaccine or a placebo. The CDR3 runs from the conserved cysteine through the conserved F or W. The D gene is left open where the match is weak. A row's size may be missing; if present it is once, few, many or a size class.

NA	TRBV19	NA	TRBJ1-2	CASGDGEGGYTF	TGTGCCAGTGGCGATGGGGAAGGGGGCTACACCTTC
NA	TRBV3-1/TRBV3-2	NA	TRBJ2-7	CASSQGWSGFSYEQYF	TGTGCCAGCAGCCAAGGGTGGAGTGGGTTCTCCTACGAGCAGTACTTC
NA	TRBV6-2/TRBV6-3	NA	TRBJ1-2	CASSKRPLDGYTF	TGTGCCAGCAGCAAACGGCCTTTGGATGGCTACACCTTC
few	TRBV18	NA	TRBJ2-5	CASSPREVDTQETQYF	TGTGCCAGCTCACCAAGGGAGGTTGACACCCAAGAGACCCAGTACTTC
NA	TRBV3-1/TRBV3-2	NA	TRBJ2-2	CASSQRASLWTGELFF	TGTGCCAGCAGCCAACGGGCCTCGCTTTGGACCGGGGAGCTGTTTTTT
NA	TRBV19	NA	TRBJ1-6	CASTPGQRGFPLHF	TGTGCCAGTACCCCCGGGCAGCGCGGGTTCCCCCTCCACTTT
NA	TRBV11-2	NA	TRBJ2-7	CASSLHSGYVSYEQYF	TGTGCCAGCAGCTTACACTCGGGGTACGTCTCCTACGAGCAGTACTTC
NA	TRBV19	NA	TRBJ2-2	CASSISGTGELFF	TGTGCCAGTAGTATAAGTGGCACCGGGGAGCTGTTTTTT
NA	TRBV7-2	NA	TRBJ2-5	CASSLERETQYF	TGTGCCAGCAGCTTAGAGCGAGAGACCCAGTACTTC
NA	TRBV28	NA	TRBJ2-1	CAAAGQSPGEQFF	TGTGCCGCCGCGGGACAGTCCCCCGGCGAGCAGTTCTTC
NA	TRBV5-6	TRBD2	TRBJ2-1	CASSLAGGPHLNEQFF	TGTGCCAGCAGCTTGGCGGGGGGGCCCCACCTCAATGAGCAGTTCTTC
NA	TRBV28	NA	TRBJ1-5	CASSLVEPQHF	TGTGCCAGCAGTTTAGTGGAGCCCCAGCATTTT
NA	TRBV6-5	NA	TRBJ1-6	CASSYSALQGSSPLHF	TGTGCCAGCAGTTACTCGGCTCTACAGGGTTCGTCACCCCTCCACTTT
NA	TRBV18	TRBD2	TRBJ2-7	CASSPGLGDEQYF	TGTGCCAGCTCCCCGGGACTAGGGGACGAGCAGTACTTC
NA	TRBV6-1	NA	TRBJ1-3	CASSALSVPNSGNTIYF	TGTGCCAGCAGTGCCCTTTCGGTTCCCAACTCTGGAAACACCATATATTTT
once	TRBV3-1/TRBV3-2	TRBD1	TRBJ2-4	CASSQGQGKNIQYF	TGTGCCAGCAGCCAAGGACAGGGGAAGAACATTCAGTACTTC
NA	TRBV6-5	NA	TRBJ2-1	CASSYQGQLNNEQFF	TGTGCCAGCAGTTACCAAGGACAGTTAAACAATGAGCAGTTCTTC
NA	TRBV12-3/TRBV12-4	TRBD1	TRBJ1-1	CASSLDRGPGAFF	TGTGCCAGCAGTTTGGACAGGGGGCCTGGAGCTTTCTTT